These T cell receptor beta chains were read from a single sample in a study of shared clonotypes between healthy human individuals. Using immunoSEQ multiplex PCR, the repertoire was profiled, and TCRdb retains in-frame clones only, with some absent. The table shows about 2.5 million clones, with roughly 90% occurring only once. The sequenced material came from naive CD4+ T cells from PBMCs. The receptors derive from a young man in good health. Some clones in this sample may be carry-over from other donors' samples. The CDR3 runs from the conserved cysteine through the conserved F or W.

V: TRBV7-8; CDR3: CASSLASQGSSEQYF
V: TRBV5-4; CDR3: CASSSDRGNQPQHF
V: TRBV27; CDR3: CASSLRGYNEQFF
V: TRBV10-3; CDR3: CAISDRGGGAVHGYTF
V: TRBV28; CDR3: CASSPAGNRETQYF
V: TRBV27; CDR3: CASRKGNQPQHF
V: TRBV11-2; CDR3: CASRSSTQETQYF
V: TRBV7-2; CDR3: CASSLLNGRAGEQFF
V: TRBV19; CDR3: CASSGRGGTDTQYF
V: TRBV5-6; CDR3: CASSFDRISYEQYF
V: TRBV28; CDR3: CASTLLYTVMNTEAFF
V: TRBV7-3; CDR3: CASSLQGARNTEAFF
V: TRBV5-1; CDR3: CASSLRSDTQYF
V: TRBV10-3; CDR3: CAISESVWTGRTHEQYF
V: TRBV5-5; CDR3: CASSRLGREGNEQFF
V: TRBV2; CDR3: CASSEVWGSQPQHF
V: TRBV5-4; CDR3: CASSSRDRNNYGYTF
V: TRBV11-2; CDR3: CASSLDGGSSSYEQYF
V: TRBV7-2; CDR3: CASIRTRQGADTQYF
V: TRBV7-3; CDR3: CASSAGGRDYGYTF
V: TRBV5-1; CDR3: CASSLVPGELFF
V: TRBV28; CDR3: CASKLGGGTNEKLFF
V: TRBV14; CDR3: CASSLSGGSQPQHF
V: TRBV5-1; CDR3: CASSIMTPGLASAEQYF
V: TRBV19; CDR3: CASRRLEGHQWATEAFF
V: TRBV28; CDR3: CASSLLTQPQHF
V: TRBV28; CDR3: CASISGTYEQYF
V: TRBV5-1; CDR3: CASSAGLAGASVGEQYF
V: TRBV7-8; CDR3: CASSLGAPVQETQYF
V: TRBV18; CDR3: CASSLQGNQPQHF
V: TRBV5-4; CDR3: CASRRLGGMSYNEQFF
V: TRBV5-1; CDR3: CASSLEDLGETQYF
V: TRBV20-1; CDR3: CSAGTVVEQYF
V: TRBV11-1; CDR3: CASSLIGQASTDTQYF
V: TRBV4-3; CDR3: CASSSGDRGIYRTEAFF
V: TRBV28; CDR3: CASRGGTAYGYTF
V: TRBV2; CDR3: CASSEDREGTQYF
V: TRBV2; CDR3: CASSRDTSYEQYF
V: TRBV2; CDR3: CASSEVAATYEQYF
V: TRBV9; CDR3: CASSVGLADLPHQYF
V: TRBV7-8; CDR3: CASSFRGTSGSTDTQYF
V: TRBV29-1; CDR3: CSAGQGTNTEAFF
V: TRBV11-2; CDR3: CASSPTGGGNYGYTF
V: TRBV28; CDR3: CASSLGQINEKLFF
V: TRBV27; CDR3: CASSSRDRGIGHYGYTF
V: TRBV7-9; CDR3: CASSLGGTAGNTIYF
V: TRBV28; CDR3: CASRDGFLGEQFF
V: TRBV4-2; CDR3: CASSQAGSSGNTIYF
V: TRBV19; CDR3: CASSKSGTGLEAFF
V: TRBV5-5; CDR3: CASSSAGTHSNQPQHF
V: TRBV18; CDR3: CASSPMGQSYNEQFF
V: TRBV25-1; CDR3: CASSGAGTGAYGYTF
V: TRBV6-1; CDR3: CASSAGTSPVAEAFF
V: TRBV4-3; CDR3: CASSQDLGGTSYNEQFF
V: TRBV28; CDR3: CASSPQGMGTRNRGGEQFF
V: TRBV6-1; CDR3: CASKDRSSRETQYF
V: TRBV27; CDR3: CASRFLPGQGAGYTF
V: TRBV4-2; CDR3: CASSGSGDQETQYF